Below are 15 T cell receptor beta chains sequenced from a single sample in a study of T-cell reconstitution after alpha-beta-depleted transplantation in children. This sample's TCRbeta library carried unique molecular identifier barcodes. TCRdb re-derived calls from the PCR reads in MiXCR, one entry per CDR3 protein. This table has 480,000 or so distinct CDR3 sequences, roughly 10% appearing once. The sequencing used PBMCs, collected before TCRalphabeta/CD19-depleted stem cell transplant. All receptors derive from a child younger than 10 with inherited bone marrow failure, due to receive a stem cell transplant.

This clonotype has ten or more counts. The chain recombines TRBV5-1 with TRBJ2-3; 10 bases align to TRBD1. V was pared by 4 bases and J by 0 bases, with 2 bases of the junction left unmatched. This CDR3 has 15 residues. Germline V CDR1 and CDR2: SGHRS, YFSETQ. The CDR3 loop is CASSDRGLSTDTQYF. The DNA for the CDR3 is TGCGCCAGCAGCGACAGGGGGCTTAGCACAGATACGCAGTATTTT.

This clonotype has a handful of counts. This CDR3 is CASSWGLAGEETQYF. The CDR3 nucleotides read TGTGCCAGCAGCTGGGGACTAGCGGGAGAAGAGACCCAGTACTTC. This chain uses TRBV5-4 with TRBJ2-5; 14 bases match TRBD2. With 3 bases clipped from V and 3 bases from J, the junction kept 1 base outside the gene matches. The germline V gene encodes CDR1 SGHNT and CDR2 YYREEE (reference sequence). This CDR3 is built from 15 residues.

The chain carries TRBV23-1 and TRBJ2-7; 9 bases agree with TRBD2. TRBV23-1 is identified as an open reading frame with a role that is uncertain. The length of the CDR3 is 15 residues. The junction had 4 bases not matched to a gene; V was cut back by 0 bases and J by 4 bases. As DNA, the CDR3 is TGCGCCAGCAGTCAATCTAGCGGGAGTTTTTACGAGCAGTACTTC. Encoded protein: CASSQSSGSFYEQYF.

This clonotype has more than one count but fewer than ten. The chain employs TRBV29-1 and TRBJ2-1; D remains unclear. V gave up 2 bases and J gave up 3 bases, with 11 bases separating them. The CDR3 length is 14 residues. CDR1 is SQVTM and CDR2 is ANQGSEA in the germline V gene. The CDR3 DNA sequence: TGCAGCGTTGAAAGGCGAAACTTCTACAATGAGCAGTTCTTC. As protein: CSVERRNFYNEQFF.

Concerning this clonotype: A much larger clone lies one base from this, so it may be a read error. V usage is TRBV5-1 and J usage is TRBJ2-5; possible D gene TRBD2, 5 bases. The CDR3 has 15 residues. V was shortened by 6 bases and J by 7 bases, with 22 bases between the two germline ends. Germline CDR1 reads SGHRS; CDR2 reads YFSETQ. The CDR3 protein is CASNREGTSGGTQYF. CDR3 DNA: TGCGCCAGCAACCGTGAGGGAACTAGTGGCGGGACCCAGTACTTC.

This clonotype has ten or more counts. The chain is built from TRBV6-5 and TRBJ2-3, with 7 bases aligning to TRBD2. V was clipped by 4 bases and J by 0 bases; unmatched bases: 10. The CDR3 is 17 amino acids. Germline lookup yields CDR1 MNHEY and CDR2 SVGAGI. The CDR3 reads CASSSELALPSTDTQYF. The CDR3 DNA follows: TGTGCCAGCAGTTCCGAACTAGCGCTTCCTAGCACAGATACGCAGTATTTT.

This clonotype has at least ten counts. V and J are TRBV12-3 or TRBV12-4 and TRBJ2-1, with D possibly being TRBD2 (6 bases). The germline V and J ends were trimmed by 2 bases and 7 bases, with 18 bases remaining between them. The CDR3 loop spans 16 amino acids. DNA of the CDR3: TGTGCCAGCAGTTTACTATTGGCGGGGAAAGGTAATGAGCAGTTCTTC. Translating it yields CASSLLLAGKGNEQFF.

This clonotype came up many times. The chain combines TRBV20-1 with TRBJ2-7; 8 bases agree with TRBD2. The V segment lost 5 bases and the J segment 6 bases; nucleotides outside the gene matches: 9. This CDR3 is built from 13 residues. CDR1 and CDR2 from the germline V gene are DFQATT and SNEGSKA (reference sequence). CDR3 sequence reads: CSAWMGLVPEQYF. As DNA, the CDR3 is TGCAGTGCTTGGATGGGACTAGTCCCCGAGCAGTACTTC.

This clonotype occurred many times. V usage is TRBV27 and J usage is TRBJ2-1; 7 positions agree with TRBD2. Unmatched junction bases numbered 15, after V lost 5 bases and J lost 8 bases. Germline loops: CDR1 MNHEY, CDR2 SMNVEV (reference sequence). This CDR3 has 16 amino acids. CDR3 bases: TGTGCCAGCAGTCACCGCGGGACTACCTTTTCCGATGAGCAGTTCTTC. Its protein product is CASSHRGTTFSDEQFF.

The chain's CDR3 is CASSLLSTGNGNTIYF. The CDR3 DNA reads as TGTGCCAGCAGTTTGTTATCGACAGGGAATGGAAACACCATATATTTT. This chain uses TRBV12-3 or TRBV12-4 with TRBJ1-3; 7 positions match TRBD1. The CDR3 is 16 residues long. Trimming took 3 bases from V and 3 from J; bases not matched to a gene: 8.

This clonotype occurred many times. The chain is built from TRBV4-1 and TRBJ1-1; a possible D gene is TRBD1 (5 bases). Germline V lookup: CDR1 MGHRA, CDR2 YSYEKL. The V end was cut by 2 bases, the J end by 6 bases, with 10 bases between. CDR3 length: 13 amino acids. This CDR3 is CASSQRGAPEAFF. CDR3 DNA sequence: TGCGCCAGCAGCCAACGCGGGGCCCCTGAAGCTTTCTTT.

In this sample, this clonotype turned up a few times. The gene calls are TRBV30 and TRBJ2-2; no firm D call. Germline lookup yields CDR1 GTSNPN and CDR2 SVGIG (reference sequence). V shed 3 bases and J shed 6 bases, with 8 bases lying between them. This CDR3 has 12 residues. The CDR3 nucleotides are TGTGCCTGGAGGCCGAGTGCCGGGGAGCTGTTTTTT. It specifies CAWRPSAGELFF.

There are many counts of this clonotype. The V gene is TRBV5-1, the J gene TRBJ2-1; D perhaps matches TRBD2 (5 bases). CDR1 is SGHRS, CDR2 YFSETQ, per germline. This CDR3 is built from 15 residues. V was cut by 1 base and J by 3 bases, with 11 bases left in between. The CDR3 coding sequence is TGCGCCAGCAGCTTGCCAGCGGAATTCTACAATGAGCAGTTCTTC. Its translation: CASSLPAEFYNEQFF.

Concerning this clonotype: A much larger clone sits a single nucleotide away, making a read error possible. The rearrangement joins TRBV5-4 to TRBJ2-2; 14 nucleotides match TRBD2. Germline trimming cut 3 bases from V and 4 bases from J; bases unmatched to any gene: 11. Germline loops: CDR1 SGHNT, CDR2 YYREEE (reference sequence). The CDR3 consists of 19 residues. The CDR3 here is CASSSTGTSGSATTGELFF. The CDR3 bases are TGTGCCAGCAGCTCCACCGGGACTAGCGGGAGCGCGACCACCGGGGAGCTGTTTTTT.

The chain has TRBV6-5 and TRBJ2-6; D gene unclear. The CDR3 has 15 residues. Germline CDR1 MNHEY, CDR2 SVGAGI. V lost 2 bases and J lost 1, with 6 bases in between. CDR3 sequence reads: CASSYEASGANVLTF. CDR3 sequence (DNA): TGTGCCAGCAGTTACGAGGCTTCTGGGGCCAACGTCCTGACTTTC.